A selection of T cell receptor beta chains follows, all from one sample in a study of shared clonotypes between healthy human individuals. The method was immunoSEQ multiplex PCR; TCRdb's version includes in-frame clones alone and lacks a portion of them. Seen here are 2 million to 2.5 million clones, 85% to 95% observed once, and the top ten hold 0.3% to 0.45%. The sample consisted of naive CD4+ T cells from PBMCs. The origin of the receptors is a man younger than 30 in good health. Some clones in this sample may be carry-over from other donors' samples. The CDR3 runs from the conserved cysteine through the conserved F or W. A D gene is named only where the DNA matches it firmly. Clone size is not always given. Where it is, it says once, few, many or a class for expanded clones.

V gene	J gene	D gene	clone size	CDR3 protein	CDR3 DNA
TRBV12-5	TRBJ2-7	NA	once	CASGLGPTYEQYF	TGTGCTAGTGGTCTAGGCCCTACCTACGAGCAGTACTTC
TRBV6-4	TRBJ2-2	TRBD2	NA	CASSASGSSGELFF	TGTGCCAGCAGTGCTAGCGGGAGTTCCGGGGAGCTGTTTTTT
TRBV19	TRBJ2-4	TRBD1	few	CASSPQTGAAKNIQYF	TGTGCCAGTAGTCCCCAGACAGGGGCGGCCAAAAACATTCAGTACTTC
TRBV28	TRBJ2-7	NA	NA	CASSLVGNDYEQYF	TGTGCCAGCAGTTTGGTGGGCAACGACTACGAGCAGTACTTC
TRBV7-3	TRBJ2-2	TRBD2	NA	CASSLTSGRADYGGTGELFF	TGTGCCAGCAGCTTGACTAGCGGGAGGGCCGACTATGGCGGCACCGGGGAGCTGTTTTTT
TRBV28	TRBJ2-3	TRBD2	NA	CASSSASGGTDTQYF	TGTGCCAGCAGTTCGGCTAGCGGTGGCACAGATACGCAGTATTTT
TRBV28	TRBJ2-1	NA	NA	CASSLATNEQFF	TGTGCCAGCAGCTTGGCTACCAATGAGCAGTTCTTC
TRBV6-1	TRBJ2-1	TRBD2	NA	CASATAGEAEQFF	TGTGCCAGCGCTACGGCGGGAGAGGCTGAGCAGTTCTTC
TRBV28	TRBJ2-1	NA	NA	CASSFVDRHNEQFF	TGTGCCAGCAGTTTCGTGGACAGACACAATGAGCAGTTCTTC
TRBV19	TRBJ2-1	NA	NA	CASTIGFGNYNEQFF	TGTGCCAGTACCATAGGGTTCGGGAACTACAATGAGCAGTTCTTC
TRBV13	TRBJ2-7	NA	NA	CASSLRRSYEQYF	TGTGCCAGCAGCTTACGTCGGTCCTACGAGCAGTACTTC
TRBV10-3	TRBJ2-1	TRBD1	once	CAHAGQEYNEQFF	TGTGCCCATGCGGGACAGGAGTACAATGAGCAGTTCTTC
TRBV5-4	TRBJ2-3	NA	NA	CASSLASGGTDTQYF	TGTGCCAGCAGCTTGGCGTCTGGGGGAACAGATACGCAGTATTTT
TRBV7-3	TRBJ1-2	NA	once	CASSLSESGSYTF	TGTGCCAGCAGCTTAAGTGAGTCGGGGAGCTACACCTTC
TRBV7-3	TRBJ2-1	NA	NA	CASSSRAIHEQFF	TGTGCCAGCAGCTCCAGGGCGATCCATGAGCAGTTCTTC
TRBV29-1	TRBJ2-1	TRBD1	NA	CSVVDTGTGGDNEQFF	TGCAGCGTGGTTGATACCGGGACAGGGGGCGATAATGAGCAGTTCTTC
TRBV28	TRBJ1-2	NA	NA	CASSLQTDYGYTF	TGTGCCAGCAGTTTACAGACTGACTATGGCTACACCTTC
TRBV6-1	TRBJ2-5	TRBD2	NA	CASSRASGGRETQYF	TGTGCCAGCAGTAGGGCTAGCGGGGGGAGGGAGACCCAGTACTTC
TRBV19	TRBJ2-5	NA	NA	CASSPTSGHQETQYF	TGTGCCAGTAGTCCCACCTCGGGACATCAAGAGACCCAGTACTTC
TRBV9	TRBJ2-2	TRBD2	NA	CASSITSGTGELFF	TGTGCCAGCAGCATCACTAGCGGCACCGGGGAGCTGTTTTTT
TRBV30	TRBJ1-1	TRBD1	few	CAWSGTGKWTEAFF	TGTGCCTGGAGTGGGACAGGAAAATGGACTGAAGCTTTCTTT
TRBV5-4	TRBJ2-7	TRBD1	NA	CASSWTGTYEQYF	TGTGCCAGCAGCTGGACAGGGACCTACGAGCAGTACTTC
TRBV7-2	TRBJ2-4	NA	few	CASSPINRLAKNIQYF	TGTGCCAGCAGCCCCATTAACCGTCTAGCCAAAAACATTCAGTACTTC
TRBV28	TRBJ2-7	TRBD2	NA	CASSPTRGPSGSYEQYF	TGTGCCAGCAGTCCAACCCGCGGCCCTAGCGGGAGCTACGAGCAGTACTTC
TRBV18	TRBJ1-5	NA	NA	CASSPFMDSNQPQHF	TGTGCCAGCTCACCGTTCATGGACAGCAATCAGCCCCAGCATTTT
TRBV5-1	TRBJ1-1	NA	NA	CASSSQRETEAFF	TGCGCCAGCAGCTCCCAACGGGAAACTGAAGCTTTCTTT
TRBV28	TRBJ2-1	TRBD2	NA	CASNREGRYNEQFF	TGTGCCAGCAATCGGGAGGGGAGGTACAATGAGCAGTTCTTC
TRBV27	TRBJ1-2	NA	NA	CASRSSGLSGYTF	TGTGCCAGCAGGAGTTCAGGGCTGAGTGGCTACACCTTC
TRBV28	TRBJ2-3	NA	NA	CASETFSSDTQYF	TGTGCCAGCGAAACTTTTAGTTCCGATACGCAGTATTTT
TRBV4-2	TRBJ2-4	NA	NA	CASSLGDIQYF	TGTGCCAGCAGCCTGGGGGACATTCAGTACTTC
TRBV19	TRBJ2-3	NA	NA	CASSMPSTDTQYF	TGTGCCAGTAGTATGCCTAGCACAGATACGCAGTATTTT
TRBV7-2	TRBJ2-4	TRBD1	NA	CASSYKGTGLDIQYF	TGTGCCAGCAGCTACAAAGGGACAGGGTTAGACATTCAGTACTTC
TRBV4-1	TRBJ2-1	TRBD2	NA	CASRGTSGRGEQFF	TGCGCCAGCCGTGGGACTAGCGGGAGGGGGGAGCAGTTCTTC
TRBV2	TRBJ2-2	NA	NA	CASRPDTGELFF	TGTGCCAGCAGACCAGACACCGGGGAGCTGTTTTTT
TRBV11-3	TRBJ2-1	NA	NA	CASSWTPGGGEQFF	TGTGCCAGCAGCTGGACCCCGGGGGGCGGTGAGCAGTTCTTC
TRBV10-2	TRBJ1-1	NA	few	CASGLTVGVRTEAFF	TGCGCCAGCGGCTTGACGGTGGGCGTGAGAACTGAAGCTTTCTTT
TRBV18	TRBJ1-6	TRBD1	NA	CASSPRDRDSPLHF	TGTGCCAGCTCACCCCGGGACAGGGATTCACCCCTCCACTTT
TRBV14	TRBJ2-1	NA	NA	CASSRTGINEQFF	TGTGCCAGCAGCCGAACCGGAATAAATGAGCAGTTCTTC
TRBV4-2	TRBJ2-7	NA	NA	CASSQAARVSGSSYEQYF	TGTGCCAGCAGCCAAGCGGCCAGGGTTAGTGGGAGCTCCTACGAGCAGTACTTC
TRBV10-3	TRBJ2-1	NA	NA	CAIRGGRGFNEQFF	TGTGCCATCAGAGGGGGGAGGGGCTTCAATGAGCAGTTCTTC
TRBV4-3	TRBJ2-7	TRBD1	NA	CASSHPGTGVGQYF	TGCGCCAGCAGCCATCCCGGGACAGGGGTTGGGCAGTACTTC
TRBV2	TRBJ1-2	NA	NA	CASTPNYGYTF	TGTGCCAGCACCCCCAACTATGGCTACACCTTC
TRBV30	TRBJ2-1	NA	NA	CAWRSMEAVSYNEQFF	TGTGCCTGGAGGAGTATGGAGGCGGTCTCCTACAATGAGCAGTTCTTC